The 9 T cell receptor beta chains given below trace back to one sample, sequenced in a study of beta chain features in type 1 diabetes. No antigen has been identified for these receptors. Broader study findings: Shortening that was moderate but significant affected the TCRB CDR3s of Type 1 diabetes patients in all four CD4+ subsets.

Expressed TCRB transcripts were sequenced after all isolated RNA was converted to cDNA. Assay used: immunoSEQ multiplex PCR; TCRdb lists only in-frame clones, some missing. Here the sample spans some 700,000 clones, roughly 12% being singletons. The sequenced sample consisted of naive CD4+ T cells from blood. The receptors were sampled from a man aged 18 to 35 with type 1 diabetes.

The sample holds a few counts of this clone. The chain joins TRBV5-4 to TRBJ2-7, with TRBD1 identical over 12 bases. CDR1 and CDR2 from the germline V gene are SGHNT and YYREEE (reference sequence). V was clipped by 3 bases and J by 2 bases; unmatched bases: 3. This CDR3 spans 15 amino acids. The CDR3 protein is CASSSGTGGAYEQYF. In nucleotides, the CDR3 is TGTGCCAGCAGCTCAGGGACAGGGGGCGCCTACGAGCAGTACTTC.

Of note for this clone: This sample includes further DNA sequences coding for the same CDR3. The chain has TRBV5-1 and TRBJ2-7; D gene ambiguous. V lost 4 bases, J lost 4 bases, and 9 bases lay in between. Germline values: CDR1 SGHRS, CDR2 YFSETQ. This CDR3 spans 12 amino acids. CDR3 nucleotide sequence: TGCGCCAGCAGCCGATCAACATACGAGCAGTACTTC. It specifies CASSRSTYEQYF.

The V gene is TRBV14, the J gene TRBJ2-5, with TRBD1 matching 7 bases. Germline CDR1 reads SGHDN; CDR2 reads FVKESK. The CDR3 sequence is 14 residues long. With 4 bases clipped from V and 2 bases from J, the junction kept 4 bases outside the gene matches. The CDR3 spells CASSPGTVQETQYF. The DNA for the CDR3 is TGTGCCAGCAGCCCGGGGACAGTACAAGAGACCCAGTACTTC.

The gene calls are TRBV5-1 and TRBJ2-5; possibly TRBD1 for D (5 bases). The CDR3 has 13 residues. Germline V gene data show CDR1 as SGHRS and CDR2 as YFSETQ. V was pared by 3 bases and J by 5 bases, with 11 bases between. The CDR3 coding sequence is TGCGCCAGCAGCTCGAGACAGTTCGAGACCCAGTACTTC. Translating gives CASSSRQFETQYF.

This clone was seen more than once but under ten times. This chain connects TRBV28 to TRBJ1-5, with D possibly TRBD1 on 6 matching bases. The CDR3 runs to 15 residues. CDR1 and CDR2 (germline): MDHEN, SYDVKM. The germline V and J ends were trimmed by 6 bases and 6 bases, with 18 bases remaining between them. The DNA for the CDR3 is TGTGCCAGCAGCTCCCCAACAGGGACCAGTCAGCCCCAGCATTTT. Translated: CASSSPTGTSQPQHF.

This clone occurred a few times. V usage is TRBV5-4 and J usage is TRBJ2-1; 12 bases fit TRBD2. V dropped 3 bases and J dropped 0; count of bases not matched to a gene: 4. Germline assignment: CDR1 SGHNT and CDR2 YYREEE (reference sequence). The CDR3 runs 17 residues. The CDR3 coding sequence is TGTGCCAGCAGCTCGACTAGCGGGGGTAGCTCCTACAATGAGCAGTTCTTC. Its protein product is CASSSTSGGSSYNEQFF.

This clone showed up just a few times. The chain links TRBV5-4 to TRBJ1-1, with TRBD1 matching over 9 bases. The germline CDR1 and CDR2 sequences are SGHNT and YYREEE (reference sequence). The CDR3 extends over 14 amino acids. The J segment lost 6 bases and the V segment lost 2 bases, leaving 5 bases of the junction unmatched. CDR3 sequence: CASSFGTGLPEAFF. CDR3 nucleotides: TGTGCCAGCAGCTTCGGGACAGGGCTTCCTGAAGCTTTCTTT.

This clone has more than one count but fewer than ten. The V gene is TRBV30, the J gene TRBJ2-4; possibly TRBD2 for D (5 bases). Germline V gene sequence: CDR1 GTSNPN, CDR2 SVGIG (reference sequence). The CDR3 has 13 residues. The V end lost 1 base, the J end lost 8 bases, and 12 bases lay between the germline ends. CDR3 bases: TGTGCCTGGAGTGGTCAGTTCGGGGACATTCAGTACTTC. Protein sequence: CAWSGQFGDIQYF.

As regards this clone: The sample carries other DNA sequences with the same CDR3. Here the CDR3 reads CASSLGDNEQFF. Here the CDR3 DNA reads TGCGCCAGCAGCTTAGGGGATAATGAGCAGTTCTTC. The chain links TRBV5-1 to TRBJ2-1; tentatively, D is TRBD1 (5 bases). Germline CDR1 reads SGHRS; CDR2 reads YFSETQ. V was cut by 2 bases and J by 7 bases, with 7 bases left in between. There are 12 residues in the CDR3.